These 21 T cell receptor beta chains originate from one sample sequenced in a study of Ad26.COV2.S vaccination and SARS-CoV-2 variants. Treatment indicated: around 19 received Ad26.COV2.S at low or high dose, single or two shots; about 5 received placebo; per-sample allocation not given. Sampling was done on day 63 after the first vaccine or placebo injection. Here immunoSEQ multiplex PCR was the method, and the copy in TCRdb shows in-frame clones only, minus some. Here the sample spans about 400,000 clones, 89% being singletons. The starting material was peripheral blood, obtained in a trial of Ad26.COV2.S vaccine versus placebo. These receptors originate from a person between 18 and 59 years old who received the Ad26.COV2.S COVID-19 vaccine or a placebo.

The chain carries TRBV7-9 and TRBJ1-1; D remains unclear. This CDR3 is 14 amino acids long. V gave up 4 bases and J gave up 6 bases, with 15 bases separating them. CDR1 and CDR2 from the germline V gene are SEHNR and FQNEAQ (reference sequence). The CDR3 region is CASSSATELAEAFF. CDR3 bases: TGTGCCAGCAGCTCAGCAACAGAACTTGCTGAAGCTTTCTTT.

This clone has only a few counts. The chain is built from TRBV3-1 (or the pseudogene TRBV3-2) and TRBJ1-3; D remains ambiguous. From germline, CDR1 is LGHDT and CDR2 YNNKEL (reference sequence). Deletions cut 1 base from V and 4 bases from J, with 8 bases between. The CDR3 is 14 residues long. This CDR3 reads CASSQGHTGNTIYF. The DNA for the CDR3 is TGTGCCAGCAGCCAAGGCCATACAGGAAACACCATATATTTT.

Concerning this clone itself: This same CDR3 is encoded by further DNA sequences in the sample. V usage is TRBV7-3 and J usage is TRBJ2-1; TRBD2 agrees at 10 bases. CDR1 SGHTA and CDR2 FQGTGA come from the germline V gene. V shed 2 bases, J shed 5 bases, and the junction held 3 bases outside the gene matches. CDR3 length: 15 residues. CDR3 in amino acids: CASSLRLAGHNEQFF. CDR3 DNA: TGTGCCAGCAGCTTACGACTAGCGGGCCACAATGAGCAGTTCTTC.

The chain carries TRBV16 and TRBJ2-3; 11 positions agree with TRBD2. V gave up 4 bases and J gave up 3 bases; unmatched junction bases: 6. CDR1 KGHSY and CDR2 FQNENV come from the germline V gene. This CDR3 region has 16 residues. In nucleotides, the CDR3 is TGTGCCAGCAGCCCACTCGGGACTAGCGGAACAGATACGCAGTATTTT. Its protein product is CASSPLGTSGTDTQYF.

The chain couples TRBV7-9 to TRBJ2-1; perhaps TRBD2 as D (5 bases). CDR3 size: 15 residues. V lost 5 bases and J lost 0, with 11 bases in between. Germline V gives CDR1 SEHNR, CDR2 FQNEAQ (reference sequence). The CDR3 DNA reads TGTGCCAGCAGCCCGAGAGGGAGCTCCTACAATGAGCAGTTCTTC. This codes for CASSPRGSSYNEQFF.

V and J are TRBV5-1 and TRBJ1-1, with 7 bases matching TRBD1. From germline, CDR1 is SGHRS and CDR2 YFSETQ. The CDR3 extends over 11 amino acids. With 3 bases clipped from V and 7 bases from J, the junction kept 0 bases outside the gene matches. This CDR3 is CASSSGGEAFF. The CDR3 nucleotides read TGCGCCAGCAGCTCAGGGGGTGAAGCTTTCTTT.

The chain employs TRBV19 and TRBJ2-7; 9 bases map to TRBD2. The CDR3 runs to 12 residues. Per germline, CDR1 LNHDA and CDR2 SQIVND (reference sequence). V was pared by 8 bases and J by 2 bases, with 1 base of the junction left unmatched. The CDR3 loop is CASGGGAYEQYF. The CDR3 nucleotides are TGTGCCAGTGGCGGGGGGGCCTACGAGCAGTACTTC.

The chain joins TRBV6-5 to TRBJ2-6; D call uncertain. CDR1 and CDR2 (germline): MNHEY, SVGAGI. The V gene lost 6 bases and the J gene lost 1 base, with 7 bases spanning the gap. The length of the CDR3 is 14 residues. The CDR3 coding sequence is TGTGCCAGCAGAAGGGATTCTGGGGCCAACGTCCTGACTTTC. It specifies CASRRDSGANVLTF.

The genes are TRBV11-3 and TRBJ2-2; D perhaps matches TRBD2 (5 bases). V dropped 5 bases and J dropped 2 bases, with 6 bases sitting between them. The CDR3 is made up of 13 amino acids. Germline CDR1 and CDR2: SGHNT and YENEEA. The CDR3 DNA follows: TGTGCCAGCAGCGAGGGAAACACCGGGGAGCTGTTTTTT. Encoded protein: CASSEGNTGELFF.

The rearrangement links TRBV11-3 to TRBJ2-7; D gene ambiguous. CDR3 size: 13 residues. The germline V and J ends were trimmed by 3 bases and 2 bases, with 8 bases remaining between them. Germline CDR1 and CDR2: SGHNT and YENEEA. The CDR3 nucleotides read TGTGCCAGCAGCTTGAGTCCAGCCTACGAGCAGTACTTC. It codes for CASSLSPAYEQYF.

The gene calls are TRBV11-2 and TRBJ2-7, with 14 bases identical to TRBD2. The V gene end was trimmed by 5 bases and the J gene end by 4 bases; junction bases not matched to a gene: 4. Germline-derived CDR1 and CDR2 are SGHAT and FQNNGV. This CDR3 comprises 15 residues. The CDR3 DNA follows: TGTGCCAGCAGCCAAGGACTAGCGGGAGGTTACGAGCAGTACTTC. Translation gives CASSQGLAGGYEQYF.

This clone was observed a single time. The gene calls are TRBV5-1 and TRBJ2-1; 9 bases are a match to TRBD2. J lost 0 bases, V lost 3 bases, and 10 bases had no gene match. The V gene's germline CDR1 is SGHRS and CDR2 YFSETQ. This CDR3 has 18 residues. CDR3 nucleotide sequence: TGCGCCAGCAGCTCCGGGACTAGCCTAACGAGCTCCTACAATGAGCAGTTCTTC. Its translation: CASSSGTSLTSSYNEQFF.

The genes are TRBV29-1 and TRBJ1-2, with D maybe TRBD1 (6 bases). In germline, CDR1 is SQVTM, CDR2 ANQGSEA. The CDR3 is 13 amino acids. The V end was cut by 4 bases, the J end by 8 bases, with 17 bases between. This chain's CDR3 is CSVVVGGTGGYTF. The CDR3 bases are TGCAGCGTTGTCGTGGGGGGCACGGGCGGCTACACCTTC.

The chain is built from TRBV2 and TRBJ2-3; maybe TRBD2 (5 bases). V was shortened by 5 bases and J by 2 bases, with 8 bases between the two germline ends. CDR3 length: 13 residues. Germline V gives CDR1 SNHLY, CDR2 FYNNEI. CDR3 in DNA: TGTGCCAGCAGTTTCGGGGTCACAGATACGCAGTATTTT. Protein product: CASSFGVTDTQYF.

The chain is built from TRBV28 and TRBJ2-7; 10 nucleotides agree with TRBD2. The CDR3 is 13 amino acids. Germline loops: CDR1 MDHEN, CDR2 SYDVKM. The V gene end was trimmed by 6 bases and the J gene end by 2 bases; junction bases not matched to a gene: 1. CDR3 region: CASRLAGPYEQYF. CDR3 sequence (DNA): TGTGCCAGCAGACTAGCGGGACCCTACGAGCAGTACTTC. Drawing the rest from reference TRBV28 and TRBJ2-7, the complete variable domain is DVKVTQSSRYLVKRTGEKVFLECVQDMDHENMFWYRQDPGLGLRLIYFSYDVKMKEKGDIPEGYSVSREKKERFSLILESASTNQTSMYLCASRLAGPYEQYFGPGTRLTVT.

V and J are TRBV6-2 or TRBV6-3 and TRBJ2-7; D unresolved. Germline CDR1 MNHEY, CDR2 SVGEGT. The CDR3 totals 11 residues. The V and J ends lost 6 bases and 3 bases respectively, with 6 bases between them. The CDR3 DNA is TGTGCCAGCAGCCCCCTCTACGAGCAGTACTTC. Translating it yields CASSPLYEQYF.

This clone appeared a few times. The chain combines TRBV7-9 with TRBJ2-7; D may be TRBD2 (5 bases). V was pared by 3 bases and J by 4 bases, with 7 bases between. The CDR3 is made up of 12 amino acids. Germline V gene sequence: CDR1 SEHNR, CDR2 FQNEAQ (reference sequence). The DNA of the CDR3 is TGTGCCAGCAGCTTTAGCGCGTACGAGCAGTACTTC. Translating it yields CASSFSAYEQYF.

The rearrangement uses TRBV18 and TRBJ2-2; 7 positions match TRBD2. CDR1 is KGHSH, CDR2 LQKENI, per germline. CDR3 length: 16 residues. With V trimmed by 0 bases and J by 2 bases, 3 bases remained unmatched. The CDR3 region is CASSPPTGGNTGELFF. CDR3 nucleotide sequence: TGTGCCAGCTCACCACCGACGGGGGGTAACACCGGGGAGCTGTTTTTT.

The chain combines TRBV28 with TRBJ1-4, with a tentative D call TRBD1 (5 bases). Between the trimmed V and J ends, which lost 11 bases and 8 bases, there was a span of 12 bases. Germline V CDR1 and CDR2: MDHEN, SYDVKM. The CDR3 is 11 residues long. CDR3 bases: TGTGCCTCCGGGGGGAGGGAAAAACTGTTTTTT. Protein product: CASGGREKLFF.

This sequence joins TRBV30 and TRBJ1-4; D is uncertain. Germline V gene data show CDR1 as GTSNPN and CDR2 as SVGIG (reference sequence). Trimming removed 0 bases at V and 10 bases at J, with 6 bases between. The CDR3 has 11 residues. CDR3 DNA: TGTGCCTGGAGTGTGAGAGGAAAACTGTTTTTT. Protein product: CAWSVRGKLFF.

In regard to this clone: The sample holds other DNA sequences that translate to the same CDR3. The CDR3 DNA sequence: TGTGCCAGTAGCGGCGGGGGCGGCTCTGGAAACACCATATATTTT. Translation: CASSGGGGSGNTIYF. V is TRBV19 and J is TRBJ1-3, with D possibly TRBD1 on 6 matching bases. Germline V gives CDR1 LNHDA, CDR2 SQIVND (reference sequence). The CDR3 totals 15 residues. Trimming took off 6 bases at V and 0 bases at J, with 12 bases between the two ends.